This T cell receptor beta chain was identified during a study of T-cell reconstitution after alpha-beta-depleted transplantation in children. Whole-study findings and limits: Approximately two months post-transplant, alpha-beta T cells reportedly originated from several hundred expanded graft clones. T-cell counts and diversity at one year following transplant were attributed mainly to newly produced T cells.

Germline CDR1 reads SEHNR; CDR2 reads FQNEAQ (reference sequence). V was clipped by 5 bases and J by 5 bases, with 10 bases between them. CDR3 length equals 13 residues. This clonotype has ten or more counts. What it binds is not known. The library targeted TCRbeta and was prepared with unique molecular identifiers. TCRdb itself ran the PCR reads through MiXCR, one entry per CDR3 protein. In the table there are about 250,000 distinct CDR3 sequences, about 24% of which are singletons. The chain combines TRBV7-9 with TRBJ2-4, with a tentative D call TRBD1 (5 bases). Material: PBMCs, mostly from graft donor cells, obtained 360 days after TCRalphabeta/CD19-depleted stem cell transplant. The TCR sequence derives from a female patient aged 2-15 years who had a stem cell transplant for congenital amegakaryocytic thrombocytopenia, so the T cells may come from the graft donor. Written as DNA, the CDR3 is TGTGCCAGCAGCAGGATAGGGGAAAACATTCAGTACTTC. Translated, it gives CASSRIGENIQYF.